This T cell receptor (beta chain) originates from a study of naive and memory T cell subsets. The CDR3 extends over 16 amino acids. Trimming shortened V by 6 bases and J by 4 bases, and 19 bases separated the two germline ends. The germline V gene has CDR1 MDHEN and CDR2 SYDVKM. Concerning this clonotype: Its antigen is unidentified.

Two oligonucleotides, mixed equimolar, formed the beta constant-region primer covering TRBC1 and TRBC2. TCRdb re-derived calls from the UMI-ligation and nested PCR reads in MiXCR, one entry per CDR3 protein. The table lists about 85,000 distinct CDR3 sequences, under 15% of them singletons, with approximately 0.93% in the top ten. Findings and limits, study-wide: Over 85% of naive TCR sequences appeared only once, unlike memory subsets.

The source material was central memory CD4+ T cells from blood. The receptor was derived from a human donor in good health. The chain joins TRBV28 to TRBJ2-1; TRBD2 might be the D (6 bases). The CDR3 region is CASRTPDGGGYNEQFF. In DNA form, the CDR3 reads TGTGCCAGCAGGACTCCCGATGGGGGAGGATACAATGAGCAGTTCTTC.